The clone carrying this TCR beta chain was seen many times. Its cognate antigen is unknown. The germline CDR1 and CDR2 sequences are MNHEY and SVGEGT. The CDR3 totals 14 residues. V lost 0 bases and J lost 8; bases outside the gene matches: 1. This sample is drawn from a study of CD8+CD57+ T cells in acquired aplastic anemia. Overall study context: Around 3.2 ug was the average amount of DNA from sorted CD4+ and CD8+ cells. Researchers reported that healthy donors averaged roughly 11 million reads for CD4+ cells. General observations from the study: Patients had around 30 CD8+ CDR3 sequences in common with controls (the shared set). Patients showed no significant difference from controls in CD8+ Simpson's diversity.

It was genomic DNA that served as the template for profiling TCR beta VDJ and CDR3. TCRdb redid the calling of the reads with MiXCR, one entry per CDR3 protein. Of some 44,000 distinct CDR3 sequences listed, 68% were seen once; the top ten hold about a quarter. The sequencing sample was made of sorted CD4+, CD8+, or CD8+CD57+ T cells (not recorded which) from PBMCs. This clonotype was sampled from a human donor in good health, serving as a control. V usage is TRBV6-2 or TRBV6-3 and J usage is TRBJ2-1, with 10 bases identical to TRBD1. The CDR3 sequence is CASSYSTGGHEQFF. DNA of the CDR3: TGTGCCAGCAGTTACTCGACAGGGGGCCATGAGCAGTTCTTC.